A selection of T cell receptor beta chains follows, all from one sample in a study of cytomegalovirus exposure and HLA in healthy donors. Sequencing used immunoSEQ multiplex PCR; TCRdb keeps in-frame clones, though not all of them. The sample yields more than 95,000 clones, roughly 76% seen once. The sample was PBMCs. The receptors shown here come from a man aged 50 to 60 in good health and CMV-seropositive. The CDR3 runs from the conserved cysteine through the conserved F or W. A D gene is named only where the DNA matches it firmly. A row's size may be missing; if present it is once, few, many or a size class.

TRBJ1-2 | TRBV6-5 | TRBD1 | few | CASSYTGQDYGYTF | TGTGCCAGCAGTTACACGGGACAGGACTATGGCTACACCTTC
TRBJ2-7 | TRBV2 | . | . | CASGEVERVSYEQYF | TGTGCCAGCGGAGAGGTCGAGCGGGTCTCCTACGAGCAGTACTTC
TRBJ1-5 | TRBV9 | TRBD1 | . | CASSVAMGQGTFSNQPQHF | TGTGCCAGCAGCGTCGCGATGGGACAGGGTACGTTTAGCAATCAGCCCCAGCATTTT
TRBJ1-3 | TRBV10-3 | . | few | CAITVSGLSGNTIYF | TGTGCCATCACCGTGTCAGGGCTCTCTGGAAACACCATATATTTT
TRBJ2-1 | TRBV18 | TRBD2 | few | CASSPPRSGTSNYNEQFF | TGTGCCAGCTCACCACCGCGAAGTGGGACTAGCAACTACAATGAGCAGTTCTTC
TRBJ2-5 | TRBV5-1 | . | . | CASSHAGETQYF | TGCGCCAGCAGCCATGCGGGAGAGACCCAGTACTTC
TRBJ1-4 | TRBV27 | TRBD1 | . | CASRPDRGNEKLFF | TGTGCCAGCAGACCGGACAGGGGAAATGAAAAACTGTTTTTT
TRBJ2-7 | TRBV19 | . | . | CASSIWGGDMDEQYF | TGTGCCAGTAGTATATGGGGAGGGGACATGGACGAGCAGTACTTC
TRBJ2-7 | TRBV27 | TRBD2 | . | CASRLAGSYEQYF | TGTGCCAGCAGACTAGCGGGGTCCTACGAGCAGTACTTC
TRBJ1-4 | TRBV28 | . | . | CASSPPLGQRTNEKLFF | TGTGCCAGCAGTCCCCCCCTAGGACAGCGCACTAATGAAAAACTGTTTTTT
TRBJ2-7 | TRBV6-5 | TRBD1 | . | CASSYRDRYSYEQYF | TGTGCCAGCAGTTACCGGGACAGATACTCCTACGAGCAGTACTTC
TRBJ2-7 | TRBV13 | TRBD1 | . | CASSPATSSGTGTYEQYF | TGTGCCAGCAGCCCCGCGACCTCCTCTGGGACAGGGACTTACGAGCAGTACTTC
TRBJ2-7 | TRBV2 | TRBD1 | . | CASRYTGTGASNGYF | TGTGCCAGCAGATATACCGGGACAGGGGCCTCGAATGGGTACTTC
TRBJ1-1 | TRBV7-6 | . | few | CASSSPGTPPNTEAFF | TGTGCCAGCAGTTCCCCCGGGACTCCTCCTAACACTGAAGCTTTCTTT
TRBJ2-1 | TRBV5-4 | . | . | CASSLKGVGNEQFF | TGTGCCAGCAGCTTGAAAGGGGTCGGCAATGAGCAGTTCTTC
TRBJ2-7 | TRBV5-5 | . | . | CASSLHWDSSYEQYF | TGTGCCAGCAGCTTGCACTGGGACTCCTCCTACGAGCAGTACTTC
TRBJ2-7 | TRBV28 | TRBD1 | . | CASSLHRDRGLEQYF | TGTGCCAGCAGTCTACACCGGGACAGGGGGCTCGAGCAGTACTTC
TRBJ1-4 | TRBV19 | . | . | CASSIVADYNEKLFF | TGTGCCAGTAGTATAGTGGCGGACTATAATGAAAAACTGTTTTTT
TRBJ2-3 | TRBV4-3 | TRBD2 | once | CASSQELAGGQDTQYF | TGCGCCAGCAGCCAAGAACTAGCGGGGGGGCAAGATACGCAGTATTTT
TRBJ2-1 | TRBV27 | TRBD2 | few | CASSFRTSGGYNEQFF | TGTGCCAGCAGTTTCCGGACTAGCGGGGGTTACAATGAGCAGTTCTTC
TRBJ1-6 | TRBV2 | TRBD1 | . | CASSGEAGGTPLHF | TGTGCCAGCAGTGGGGAGGCAGGGGGGACACCCCTCCACTTT
TRBJ2-5 | TRBV6-5 | . | . | CASSGLATETQYF | TGTGCCAGCAGTGGACTGGCAACAGAGACCCAGTACTTC
TRBJ1-1 | TRBV6-1 | . | . | CASRFHSLNTEAFF | TGTGCCAGCAGATTCCACAGCCTCAACACTGAAGCTTTCTTT
TRBJ1-4 | TRBV18 | . | . | CASSPPGLSNEKLFF | TGTGCCAGCTCACCACCGGGGCTGAGTAATGAAAAACTGTTTTTT
TRBJ2-2 | TRBV7-9 | . | . | CASSLAREFGELFF | TGTGCCAGCAGCTTAGCGCGAGAGTTCGGGGAGCTGTTTTTT
TRBJ2-7 | TRBV7-9 | TRBD1 | . | CASSLFRDRGSYEQYF | TGTGCCAGCAGCTTATTTCGGGACAGGGGTTCCTACGAGCAGTACTTC
TRBJ2-2 | TRBV6-7 | . | . | CASSYSPPGGPTGELFF | TGTGCCAGCAGTTACTCCCCGCCGGGGGGCCCCACCGGGGAGCTGTTTTTT
TRBJ2-7 | TRBV6-1 | . | . | CASSARVGYEQYF | TGTGCCAGCAGTGCCAGGGTGGGGTACGAGCAGTACTTC
TRBJ1-2 | TRBV19 | . | . | CASGALMTGNGYTF | TGTGCCAGTGGCGCCTTGATGACAGGCAATGGCTACACCTTC
TRBJ2-5 | TRBV11-2 | TRBD2 | once | CASSLDLGETSKETQYF | TGTGCCAGCAGCTTAGATCTTGGCGAGACTAGCAAAGAGACCCAGTACTTC
TRBJ2-3 | TRBV5-1 | TRBD1 | . | CASSLDRGRTDTQYF | TGCGCCAGCAGCTTAGACAGGGGGCGTACGGATACGCAGTATTTT
TRBJ1-4 | TRBV4-1 | TRBD1 | . | CASSLQGARVEKLFF | TGCGCCAGCAGCTTACAGGGGGCGCGGGTAGAAAAACTGTTTTTT
TRBJ2-3 | TRBV11-3 | TRBD2 | . | CASSSPGTSGDTDTQYF | TGTGCCAGCAGCTCCCCTGGGACTAGCGGGGACACAGATACGCAGTATTTT
TRBJ2-7 | TRBV25-1 | TRBD2 | . | CASSEHASGSLEQYF | TGTGCCAGCAGTGAACACGCTAGCGGGAGCCTCGAGCAGTACTTC
TRBJ1-3 | TRBV18 | . | . | CASSPRSGNTIYF | TGTGCCAGCTCACCGAGGTCTGGAAACACCATATATTTT
TRBJ1-2 | TRBV19 | TRBD1 | . | CASSSGTDLYGYTF | TGTGCCAGTAGTTCCGGGACAGACCTTTATGGCTACACCTTC
TRBJ2-7 | TRBV19 | . | . | CASSMWGESYEQYF | TGTGCCAGTAGTATGTGGGGGGAGTCCTACGAGCAGTACTTC
TRBJ1-5 | TRBV18 | . | . | CASSGELGDSPQHF | TGTGCCAGCTCAGGGGAATTAGGGGACTCGCCCCAGCATTTT
TRBJ1-2 | TRBV5-4 | . | . | CASSLTLRSDYGYTF | TGTGCCAGCAGCCTCACTTTGAGGTCGGACTATGGCTACACCTTC
TRBJ2-1 | TRBV15 | . | . | CATSREFGQGYNEQFF | TGTGCCACCAGCAGAGAGTTTGGGCAGGGCTACAATGAGCAGTTCTTC
TRBJ2-2 | TRBV6-1 | TRBD1 | . | CASGWTGGAAGELFF | TGTGCCAGCGGATGGACAGGGGGCGCGGCCGGGGAGCTGTTTTTT
TRBJ2-1 | TRBV5-1 | . | . | CASSLGGGGRNEQFF | TGCGCCAGCAGCTTGGGAGGGGGGGGTAGAAATGAGCAGTTCTTC
TRBJ2-1 | TRBV27 | TRBD2 | . | CASSLVAGPYNEQFF | TGTGCCAGCAGTTTAGTAGCGGGGCCTTACAATGAGCAGTTCTTC
TRBJ1-6 | TRBV6-5 | . | . | CASSPRTGDNSPLHF | TGTGCCAGCAGTCCCCGGACGGGGGATAATTCACCCCTCCACTTT
TRBJ1-2 | TRBV19 | TRBD1 | . | CASTPSPDRARGYTF | TGTGCCAGTACCCCTTCCCCAGACAGGGCGCGCGGCTACACCTTC
TRBJ2-5 | TRBV5-1 | . | . | CASAGQLQETQYF | TGCGCCAGCGCAGGCCAACTGCAAGAGACCCAGTACTTC
TRBJ2-1 | TRBV6-5 | TRBD1 | . | CARPLRTGSNEQFF | TGTGCCAGGCCCCTCAGGACAGGGTCCAATGAGCAGTTCTTC
TRBJ2-1 | TRBV13 | TRBD1 | . | CASSILTGGSYNEQFF | TGTGCCAGCAGCATCCTGACAGGGGGCTCCTACAATGAGCAGTTCTTC
TRBJ2-2 | TRBV19 | TRBD1 | . | CASSNTPFLGQGAVGELFF | TGTGCCAGTAGTAACACTCCTTTTTTGGGACAGGGGGCTGTCGGGGAGCTGTTTTTT
TRBJ2-7 | TRBV19 | . | . | CASSTGYTIEQYF | TGTGCCAGTTCTACAGGGTACACCATCGAGCAGTACTTC
TRBJ1-2 | TRBV7-9 | TRBD1 | . | CASSSGTGWNYGYTF | TGTGCCAGCAGCTCAGGGACAGGGTGGAACTATGGCTACACCTTC
TRBJ2-1 | TRBV28 | TRBD2 | . | CASSLEGLAGAYEQFF | TGTGCCAGCAGTTTAGAAGGGTTAGCGGGAGCCTATGAGCAGTTCTTC
TRBJ2-3 | TRBV7-2 | . | . | CASSEARDTQYF | TGTGCCAGCAGCGAGGCGCGGGACACGCAGTATTTT
TRBJ2-3 | TRBV9 | TRBD2 | . | CASSGGGALDTQYF | TGTGCCAGCAGCGGCGGGGGGGCACTGGATACGCAGTATTTT
TRBJ2-7 | TRBV28 | TRBD1 | . | CASSRPGTDYSYEQYF | TGTGCCAGCAGTCGACCTGGGACAGACTACTCCTACGAGCAGTACTTC
TRBJ1-5 | TRBV19 | TRBD1 | . | CASSILMTGGQLNSNQPQHF | TGTGCCAGTAGTATTCTGATGACAGGGGGCCAACTGAATAGCAATCAGCCCCAGCATTTT
TRBJ2-1 | TRBV7-6 | TRBD2 | many | CASSLGRYNEQFF | TGTGCCAGCAGCCTCGGGAGGTACAATGAGCAGTTCTTC
TRBJ2-7 | TRBV6-5 | TRBD1 | . | CASSSRDRGRTYEQYF | TGTGCCAGCAGTTCCCGGGACAGGGGGCGAACCTACGAGCAGTACTTC
TRBJ2-5 | TRBV28 | TRBD2 | . | CASSSRVGTSGQETQYF | TGTGCCAGCAGTTCCCGTGTAGGGACTAGCGGTCAAGAGACCCAGTACTTC